This paragraph covers one T cell receptor beta chain sequence. Relative to the germline gene, one junction end is altered; a read error may explain this. The sample comes from a study of blood T cell repertoires in COVID-19. Turning to the study itself: Samples taken during acute and convalescent COVID-19 were collected in the United States, Italy and Spain. T cells, B-cell-depleted T cells, or PBMCs supplied cDNA or gDNA.

In germline, CDR1 is SGHVS, CDR2 FQNEAQ. The CDR3 is 16 residues long. Per the original data handling: From reference gene primer amplification, estimates of nucleated cell counts were derived. The data were produced by immunoSEQ multiplex PCR, yet TCRdb's version contains in-frame clones alone and is incomplete. V and J calls and clone size are those listed in that table; D and trimming were worked out from the DNA. The sample yields 25,000 to 35,000 clones, about 91% seen once. The specimen was peripheral blood. This TCR derives from a human donor with active COVID-19. The donor label of this sample is uncertain. The V and J genes are TRBV7-8 and TRBJ1-5; D perhaps matches TRBD1 (5 bases). CDR3 residues: CASSLAGYEDNQSQHF. The CDR3 DNA follows: TGTGCCAGCAGCTTAGCGGGGTATGAGGACAATCAGTCCCAGCATTTT.